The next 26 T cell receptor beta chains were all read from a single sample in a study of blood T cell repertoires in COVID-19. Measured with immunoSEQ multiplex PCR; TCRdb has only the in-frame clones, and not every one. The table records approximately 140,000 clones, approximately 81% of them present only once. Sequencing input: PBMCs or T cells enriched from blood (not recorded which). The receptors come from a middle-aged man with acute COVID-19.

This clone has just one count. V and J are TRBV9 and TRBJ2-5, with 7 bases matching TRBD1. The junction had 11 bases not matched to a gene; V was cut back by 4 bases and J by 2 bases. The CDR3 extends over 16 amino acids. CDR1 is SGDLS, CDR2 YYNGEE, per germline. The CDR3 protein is CASSPRDSESQETQYF. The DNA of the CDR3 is TGTGCCAGCAGCCCCCGGGACAGCGAAAGTCAAGAGACCCAGTACTTC.

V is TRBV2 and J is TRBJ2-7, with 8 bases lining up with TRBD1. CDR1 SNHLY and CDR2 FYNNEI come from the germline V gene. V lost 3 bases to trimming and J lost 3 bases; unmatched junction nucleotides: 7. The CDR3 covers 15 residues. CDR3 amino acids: CASSETRTGGYEQYF. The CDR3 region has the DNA TGTGCCAGCAGTGAGACCCGAACAGGGGGCTACGAGCAGTACTTC.

DNA for the CDR3: TGTGCCACCAGTGCACCCCACGGGGGGGCCTGGGGCTACACCTTC. Protein: CATSAPHGGAWGYTF. The genes are TRBV24-1 and TRBJ1-2, with D possibly matching TRBD1 (6 bases). The CDR3 is 15 residues long. V gave up 5 bases and J gave up 8 bases, with 20 bases separating them. CDR1 and CDR2 (germline): KGHDR, SFDVKD.

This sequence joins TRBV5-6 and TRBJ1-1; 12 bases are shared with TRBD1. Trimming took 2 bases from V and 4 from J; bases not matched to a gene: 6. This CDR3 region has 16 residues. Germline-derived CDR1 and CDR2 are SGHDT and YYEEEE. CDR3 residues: CASSFGTGGRPTEAFF. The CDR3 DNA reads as TGTGCCAGCAGCTTTGGGACAGGGGGCAGACCCACTGAAGCTTTCTTT.

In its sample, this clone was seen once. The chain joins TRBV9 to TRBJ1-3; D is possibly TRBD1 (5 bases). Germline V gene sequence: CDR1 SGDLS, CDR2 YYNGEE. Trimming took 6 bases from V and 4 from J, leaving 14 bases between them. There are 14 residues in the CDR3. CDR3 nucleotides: TGTGCCAGCAACCCCAGGGCGTCCGGAAACACCATATATTTT. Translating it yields CASNPRASGNTIYF.

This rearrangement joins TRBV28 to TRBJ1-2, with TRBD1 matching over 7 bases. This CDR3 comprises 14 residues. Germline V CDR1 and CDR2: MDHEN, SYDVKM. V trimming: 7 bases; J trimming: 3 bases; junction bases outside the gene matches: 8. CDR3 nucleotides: TGTGCCAGCACCTCGAACAGGGGAGACTATGGCTACACCTTC. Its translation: CASTSNRGDYGYTF.

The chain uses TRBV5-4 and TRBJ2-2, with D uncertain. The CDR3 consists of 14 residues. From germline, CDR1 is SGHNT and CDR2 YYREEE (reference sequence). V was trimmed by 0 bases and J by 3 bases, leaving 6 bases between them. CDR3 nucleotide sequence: TGTGCCAGCAGCTTGGTACCGGACACCGGGGAGCTGTTTTTT. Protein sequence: CASSLVPDTGELFF. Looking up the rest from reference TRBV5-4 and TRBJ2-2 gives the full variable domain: ETGVTQSPTHLIKTRGQQVTLRCSSQSGHNTVSWYQQALGQGPQFIFQYYREEENGRGNFPPRFSGLQFPNYSSELNVNALELDDSALYLCASSLVPDTGELFFGEGSRLTVL.

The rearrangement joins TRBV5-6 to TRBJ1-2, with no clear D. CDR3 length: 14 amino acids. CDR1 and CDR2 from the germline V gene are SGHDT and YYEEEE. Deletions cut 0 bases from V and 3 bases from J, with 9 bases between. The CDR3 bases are TGTGCCAGCAGCTTGGGAGGGAGGGACTATGGCTACACCTTC. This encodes CASSLGGRDYGYTF.

CDR3 protein: CASSPGLAGGETQYF. The CDR3 DNA reads as TGTGCCAGCAGTCCTGGACTAGCGGGAGGAGAGACCCAGTACTTC. The rearrangement uses TRBV27 and TRBJ2-5; 14 nucleotides agree with TRBD2. The CDR3 covers 15 residues. V dropped 5 bases and J dropped 4; count of bases not matched to a gene: 3. Germline CDR1 reads MNHEY; CDR2 reads SMNVEV (reference sequence).

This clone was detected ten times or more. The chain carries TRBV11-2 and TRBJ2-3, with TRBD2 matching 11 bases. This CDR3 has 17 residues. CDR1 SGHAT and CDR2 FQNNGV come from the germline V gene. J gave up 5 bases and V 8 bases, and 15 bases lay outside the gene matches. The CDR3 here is CASAPGISGRARDTQYF. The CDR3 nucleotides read TGTGCCAGCGCTCCGGGAATTAGCGGGAGGGCCAGAGATACGCAGTATTTT.

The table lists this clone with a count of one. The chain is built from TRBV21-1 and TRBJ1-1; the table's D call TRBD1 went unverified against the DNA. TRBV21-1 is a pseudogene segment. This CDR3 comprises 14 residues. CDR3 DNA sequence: TGTGCCAGCAGGGACAGGGGTTGGGACACTGAAGCTTTCTTT. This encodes CASRDRGWDTEAFF.

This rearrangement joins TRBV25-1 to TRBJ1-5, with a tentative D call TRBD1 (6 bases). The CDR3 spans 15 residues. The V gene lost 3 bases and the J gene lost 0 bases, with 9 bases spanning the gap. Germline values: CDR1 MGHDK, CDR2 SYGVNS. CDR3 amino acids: CASSDRGDSNQPQHF. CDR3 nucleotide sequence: TGTGCCAGCAGTGACAGGGGAGATAGCAATCAGCCCCAGCATTTT.

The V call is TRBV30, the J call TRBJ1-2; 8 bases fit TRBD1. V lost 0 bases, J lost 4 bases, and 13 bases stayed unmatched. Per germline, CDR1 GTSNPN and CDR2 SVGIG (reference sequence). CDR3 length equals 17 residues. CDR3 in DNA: TGTGCCTGGAGTGTACGGGCAGGGGGCGCAGGGCTCTATGGCTACACCTTC. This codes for CAWSVRAGGAGLYGYTF.

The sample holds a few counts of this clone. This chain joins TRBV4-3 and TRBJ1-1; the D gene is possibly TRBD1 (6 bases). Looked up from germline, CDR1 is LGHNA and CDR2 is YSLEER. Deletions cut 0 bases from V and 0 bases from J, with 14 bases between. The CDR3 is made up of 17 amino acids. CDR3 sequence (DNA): TGCGCCAGCAGCCAAGATAGACAGGTATTTATGAACACTGAAGCTTTCTTT. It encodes CASSQDRQVFMNTEAFF.

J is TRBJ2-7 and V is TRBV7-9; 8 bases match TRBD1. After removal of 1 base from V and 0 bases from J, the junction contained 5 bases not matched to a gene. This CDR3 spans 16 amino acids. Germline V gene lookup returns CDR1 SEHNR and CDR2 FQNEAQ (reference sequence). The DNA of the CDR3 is TGTGCCAGCAGCTTAGACGGACAGGGAAGCTCCTACGAGCAGTACTTC. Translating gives CASSLDGQGSSYEQYF.

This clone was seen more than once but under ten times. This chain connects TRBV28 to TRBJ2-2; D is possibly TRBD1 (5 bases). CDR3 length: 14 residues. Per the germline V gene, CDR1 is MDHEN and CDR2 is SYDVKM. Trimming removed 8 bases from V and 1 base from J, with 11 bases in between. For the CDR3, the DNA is TGTGCCAGCCGTAAAACAGGGAACACCGGGGAGCTGTTTTTT. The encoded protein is CASRKTGNTGELFF.

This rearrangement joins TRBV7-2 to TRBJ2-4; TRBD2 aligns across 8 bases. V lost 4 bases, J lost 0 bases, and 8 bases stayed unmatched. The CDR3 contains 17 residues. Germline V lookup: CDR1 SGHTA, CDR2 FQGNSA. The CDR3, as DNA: TGTGCCAGCAGCTCAGAAGCGGGAGTGGAAGCCAAAAACATTCAGTACTTC. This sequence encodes CASSSEAGVEAKNIQYF.

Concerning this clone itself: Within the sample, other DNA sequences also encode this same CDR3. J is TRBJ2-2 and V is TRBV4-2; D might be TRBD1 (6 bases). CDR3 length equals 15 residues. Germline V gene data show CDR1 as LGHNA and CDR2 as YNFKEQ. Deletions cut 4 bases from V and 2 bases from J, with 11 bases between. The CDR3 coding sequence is TGTGCCAGCAGCCCGTGGACAGCTAACACCGGGGAGCTGTTTTTT. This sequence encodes CASSPWTANTGELFF.

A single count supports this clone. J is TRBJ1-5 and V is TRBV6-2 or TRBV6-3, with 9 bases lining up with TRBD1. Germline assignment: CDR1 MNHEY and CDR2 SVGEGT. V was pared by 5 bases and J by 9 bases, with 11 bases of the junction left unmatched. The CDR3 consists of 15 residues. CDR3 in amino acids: CASSPGTGRTSPQHF. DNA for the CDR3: TGTGCCAGCAGTCCCGGGACAGGGCGCACGTCGCCCCAGCATTTT.

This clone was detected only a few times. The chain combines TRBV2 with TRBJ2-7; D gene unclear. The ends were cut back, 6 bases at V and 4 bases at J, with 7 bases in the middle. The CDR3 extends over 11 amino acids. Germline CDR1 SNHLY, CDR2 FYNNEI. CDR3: CASSLEYEQYF. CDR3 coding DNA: TGTGCCAGCAGCCTAGAGTACGAGCAGTACTTC.

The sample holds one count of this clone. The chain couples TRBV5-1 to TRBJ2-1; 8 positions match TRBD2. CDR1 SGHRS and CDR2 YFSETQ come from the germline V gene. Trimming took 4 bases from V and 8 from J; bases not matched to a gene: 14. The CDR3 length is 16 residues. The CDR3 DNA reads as TGCGCCAGCAGCCGTTCACTAGCGGAGCCGCCGGATGAGCAGTTCTTC. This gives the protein CASSRSLAEPPDEQFF.

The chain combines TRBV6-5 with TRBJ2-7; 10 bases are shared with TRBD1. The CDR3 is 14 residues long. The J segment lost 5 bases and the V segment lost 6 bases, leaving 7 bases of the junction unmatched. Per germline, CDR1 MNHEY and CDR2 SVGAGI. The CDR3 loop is CASRPGTGVHEQYF. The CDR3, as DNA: TGTGCCAGCAGGCCCGGGACAGGGGTTCACGAGCAGTACTTC.

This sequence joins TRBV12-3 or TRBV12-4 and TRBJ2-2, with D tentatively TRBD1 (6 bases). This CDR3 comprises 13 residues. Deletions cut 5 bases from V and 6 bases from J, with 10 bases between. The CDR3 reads CASSEGQPGELFF. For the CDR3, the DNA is TGTGCCAGCAGTGAAGGACAGCCCGGGGAGCTGTTTTTT.

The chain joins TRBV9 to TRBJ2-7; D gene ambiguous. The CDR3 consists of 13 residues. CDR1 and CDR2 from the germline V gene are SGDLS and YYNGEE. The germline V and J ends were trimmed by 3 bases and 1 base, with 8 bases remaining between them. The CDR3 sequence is CASSASSSYEQYF. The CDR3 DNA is TGTGCCAGCAGCGCCTCCTCTTCCTACGAGCAGTACTTC.

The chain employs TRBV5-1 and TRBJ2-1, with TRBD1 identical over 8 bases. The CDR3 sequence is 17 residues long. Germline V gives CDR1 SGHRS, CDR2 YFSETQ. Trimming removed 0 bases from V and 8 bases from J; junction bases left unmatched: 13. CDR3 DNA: TGCGCCAGCAGCTTGGTGTTTCAGGACAGGGCCCCCCATGAGCAGTTCTTC. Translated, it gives CASSLVFQDRAPHEQFF.

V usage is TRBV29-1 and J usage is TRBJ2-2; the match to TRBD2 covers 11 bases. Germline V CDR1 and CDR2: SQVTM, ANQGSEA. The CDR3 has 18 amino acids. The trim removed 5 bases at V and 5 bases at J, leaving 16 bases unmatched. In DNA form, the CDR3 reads TGCAGCGTTACCGATCCTGGGCTAGCGGGAGGAGAAACCGGGGAGCTGTTTTTT. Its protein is CSVTDPGLAGGETGELFF.